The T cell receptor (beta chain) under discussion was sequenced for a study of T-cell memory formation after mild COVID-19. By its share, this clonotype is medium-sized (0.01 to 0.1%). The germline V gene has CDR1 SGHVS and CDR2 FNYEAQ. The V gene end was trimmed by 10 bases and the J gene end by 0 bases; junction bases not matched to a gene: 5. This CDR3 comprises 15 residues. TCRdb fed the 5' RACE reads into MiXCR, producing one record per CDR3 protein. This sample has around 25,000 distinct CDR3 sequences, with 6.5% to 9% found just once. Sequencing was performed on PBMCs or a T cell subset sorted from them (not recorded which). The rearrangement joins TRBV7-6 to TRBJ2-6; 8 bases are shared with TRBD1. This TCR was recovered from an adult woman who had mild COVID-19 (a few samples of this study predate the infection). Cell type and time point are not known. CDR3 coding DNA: TGTGCCACCCGGGACAGGCCCTCTGGGGCCAACGTCCTGACTTTC. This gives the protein CATRDRPSGANVLTF.